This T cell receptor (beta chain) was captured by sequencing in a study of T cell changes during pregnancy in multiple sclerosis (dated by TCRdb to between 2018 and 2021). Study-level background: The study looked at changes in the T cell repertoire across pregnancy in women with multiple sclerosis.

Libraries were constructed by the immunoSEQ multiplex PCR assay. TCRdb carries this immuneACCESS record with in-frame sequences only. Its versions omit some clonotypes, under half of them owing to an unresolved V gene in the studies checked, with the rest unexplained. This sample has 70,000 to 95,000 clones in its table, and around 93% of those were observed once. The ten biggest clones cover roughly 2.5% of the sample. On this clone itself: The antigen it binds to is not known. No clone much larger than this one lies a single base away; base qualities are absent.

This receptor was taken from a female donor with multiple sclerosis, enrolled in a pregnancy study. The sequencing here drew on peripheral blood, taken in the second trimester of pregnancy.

The CDR3 has the sequence CASSTSRTGLNTEAFF. The sequenced DNA is TGTGCCAGCAGCACCAGCAGGACAGGCTTGAACACTGAAGCTTTCTTT. The receptor chain draws on TRBV9 and TRBJ1-1; 7 bases in between match TRBD1. The germline V gene provides CDR1 SGDLS and CDR2 YYNGEE. The CDR3 runs 16 residues from the cysteine to the phenylalanine. Of the read, only the CDR3 DNA is kept; its 48 bases are in frame from base 1. V trim: 4 bases; J trim: 0 bases; unmatched bases: 9.